These 20 T cell receptor beta chains came from one sample sequenced in a study of vaccination and CD4 T cells after COVID-19. The Oncomine TCR Beta short-read assay generated sequence data from the DNA of cultured CD4+ T cells. TCRdb analysed the PCR reads with MiXCR anew, one entry per CDR3 protein. This table has 15,000 to 20,000 distinct CDR3 sequences, roughly 54% appearing once. No antigens are known for them. As for treatment: roughly nine-day PBMC culture with coronavirus spike peptide pools or control peptides (ViraFEST assay). The sequenced material came from CD4+ T cells from blood, cultured in vitro. These receptors originate from a human donor who had recovered from COVID-19.

This rearrangement joins TRBV6-1 to TRBJ1-4; D call uncertain. Between the trimmed V and J ends, which lost 4 bases and 7 bases, there was a span of 13 bases. Germline loops: CDR1 MNHNS, CDR2 SASEGT. The CDR3 consists of 14 residues. The CDR3 sequence is CASSADGPLEKLFF. The DNA of the CDR3 is TGTGCCAGCAGTGCCGACGGCCCTCTTGAAAAACTGTTTTTT.

V and J are TRBV30 and TRBJ1-1; D gene unclear. Germline V gives CDR1 GTSNPN, CDR2 SVGIG (reference sequence). V lost 0 bases and J lost 4, with 12 bases in between. The CDR3 runs to 14 residues. The CDR3: CAWSVEGFATEAFF. The CDR3 DNA reads as TGTGCCTGGAGTGTAGAAGGGTTCGCCACTGAAGCTTTCTTT.

There are a few counts of this clonotype. The chain combines TRBV5-4 with TRBJ2-3; D is unresolved. The ends were cut back, 4 bases at V and 2 bases at J, with 17 bases in the middle. The CDR3 has 16 residues. Germline CDR1 is SGHNT and CDR2 is YYREEE (reference sequence). The CDR3 loop reads CASSATRPPITDTQYF. CDR3 nucleotides: TGTGCCAGCAGCGCGACAAGACCTCCGATCACAGATACGCAGTATTTT.

This clonotype is termed medium-sized. The CDR3: CASSVQGAANYGYTF. The CDR3 DNA is TGTGCCAGTAGTGTACAGGGGGCGGCTAACTATGGCTACACCTTC. The V gene is TRBV19, the J gene TRBJ1-2, with 9 bases that match TRBD1. The germline V gene encodes CDR1 LNHDA and CDR2 SQIVND (reference sequence). V was clipped by 5 bases and J by 0 bases; unmatched bases: 4. The CDR3 totals 15 residues. The variable domain in full, with the rest retrieved from reference TRBV19 and TRBJ1-2, is DGGITQSPKYLFRKEGQNVTLSCEQNLNHDAMYWYRQDPGQGLRLIYYSQIVNDFQKGDIAEGYSVSREKKESFPLTVTSAQKNPTAFYLCASSVQGAANYGYTFGSGTRLTVV.

The chain combines TRBV19 with TRBJ2-3; weak D call: TRBD2 (5 bases). Trimming removed 1 base at V and 4 bases at J, with 12 bases between. From germline, CDR1 is LNHDA and CDR2 SQIVND (reference sequence). The CDR3 is made up of 15 amino acids. The CDR3 nucleotides are TGTGCCAGTAGTATAGTAGAGGGTGGGGCAGATACGCAGTATTTT. This encodes CASSIVEGGADTQYF. Full variable domain (missing parts from reference TRBV19 and TRBJ2-3): DGGITQSPKYLFRKEGQNVTLSCEQNLNHDAMYWYRQDPGQGLRLIYYSQIVNDFQKGDIAEGYSVSREKKESFPLTVTSAQKNPTAFYLCASSIVEGGADTQYFGPGTRLTVL.

The table lists this clonotype with a few counts. This chain uses TRBV7-2 with TRBJ1-2; TRBD1 matches at 8 bases. The V gene's germline CDR1 is SGHTA and CDR2 FQGNSA. The length of the CDR3 is 14 residues. Unmatched junction bases numbered 3, after V lost 3 bases and J lost 3 bases. The CDR3 DNA follows: TGTGCCAGCAGCTTCGACAGGGGCGACTATGGCTACACCTTC. Encoded protein: CASSFDRGDYGYTF. The full variable domain, with the rest looked up from reference TRBV7-2 and TRBJ1-2, is GAGVSQSPSNKVTEKGKDVELRCDPISGHTALYWYRQSLGQGLEFLIYFQGNSAPDKSGLPSDRFSAERTGGSVSTLTIQRTQQEDSAVYLCASSFDRGDYGYTFGSGTRLTVV.

The genes are TRBV11-2 and TRBJ2-4, with TRBD2 as a possible D gene (6 bases). The ends were cut back, 1 base at V and 7 bases at J, with 20 bases in the middle. The germline V gene has CDR1 SGHAT and CDR2 FQNNGV. This CDR3 is built from 17 residues. For the CDR3, the DNA is TGTGCCAGCAGCTTAGTTAGATGGGGGGTTGGGTTCAACATTCAGTACTTC. It codes for CASSLVRWGVGFNIQYF. The complete variable domain, with remaining parts taken from reference TRBV11-2 and TRBJ2-4, reads EAGVAQSPRYKIIEKRQSVAFWCNPISGHATLYWYQQILGQGPKLLIQFQNNGVVDDSQLPKDRFSAERLKGVDSTLKIQPAKLEDSAVYLCASSLVRWGVGFNIQYFGAGTRLSVL.

In DNA, the CDR3 is TGTGCCAGCAGCTCGGGGCGGGACAGGGGTTACTATGGCTACACCTTC. This codes for CASSSGRDRGYYGYTF. The gene calls are TRBV7-9 and TRBJ1-2; 10 bases are a match to TRBD1. V shed 4 bases and J 3 bases; nucleotides not matched to a gene: 8. In germline, CDR1 is SEHNR, CDR2 FQNEAQ (reference sequence). The CDR3 sequence is 16 residues long.

The V gene is TRBV9, the J gene TRBJ2-7, with 11 positions matching TRBD2. The CDR3 contains 14 residues. V shed 0 bases, J shed 7 bases, and the junction held 3 bases outside the gene matches. Germline V CDR1 and CDR2: SGDLS, YYNGEE. For the CDR3, the DNA is TGTGCCAGCAGCGTAGATGGACTAGCGGGTGAGCAGTACTTC. Encoded protein: CASSVDGLAGEQYF.

This chain connects TRBV9 to TRBJ1-2; D perhaps matches TRBD1 (6 bases). Trimming pared 0 bases from V and 8 bases from J, leaving 14 bases between. This CDR3 is built from 14 residues. From germline, CDR1 is SGDLS and CDR2 YYNGEE. The CDR3 DNA reads as TGTGCCAGCAGCGTAGATGGGGGGGCTCGAGGCTACACCTTC. It encodes CASSVDGGARGYTF.

This clonotype rates as medium-sized. The rearrangement joins TRBV10-2 to TRBJ1-1, with D uncertain. Per the germline V gene, CDR1 is WSHSY and CDR2 is SAAADI. With 4 bases removed from V and 5 bases from J, the gap between germline ends came to 14 bases. The CDR3 loop spans 14 amino acids. The CDR3 sequence is CASSVAPLGTEAFF. The CDR3 nucleotides read TGCGCCAGCAGTGTCGCCCCCCTCGGGACTGAAGCTTTCTTT.

This clonotype counts as medium-sized. The gene calls are TRBV6-2 or TRBV6-3 and TRBJ2-2; no reliable D call. This CDR3 is built from 12 residues. V lost 6 bases and J 0 bases, leaving 2 bases between the germline ends. Germline V gene data show CDR1 as MNHEY and CDR2 as SVGEGT. The CDR3 sequence: CASSPNTGELFF. The CDR3 nucleotides are TGTGCCAGCAGCCCGAACACCGGGGAGCTGTTTTTT.

The chain is built from TRBV20-1 and TRBJ1-1; perhaps TRBD1 as D (5 bases). Germline-derived CDR1 and CDR2 are DFQATT and SNEGSKA (reference sequence). This CDR3 region has 13 residues. The ends were cut back, 0 bases at V and 4 bases at J, with 9 bases in the middle. CDR3: CSARDPQGTEAFF. CDR3 bases: TGCAGTGCTAGAGATCCGCAGGGCACTGAAGCTTTCTTT.

This clonotype came up a few times. This sequence joins TRBV6-4 and TRBJ1-2, with 12 bases identical to TRBD1. CDR3 length: 15 residues. V dropped 3 bases and J dropped 7; count of bases not matched to a gene: 6. Germline loops: CDR1 MRHNA, CDR2 SNTAGT. The CDR3 DNA sequence: TGTGCCAGCAGTGATCCGGGACAGGGGGCTGGTGGCTACACCTTC. This gives the protein CASSDPGQGAGGYTF.

CDR3 DNA sequence: TGTGCCAGCAGCCCCGGGCTAGCGGGAGGAGGTAATGAGCAGTTCTTC. Protein: CASSPGLAGGGNEQFF. The chain combines TRBV7-2 with TRBJ2-1; 11 bases line up with TRBD2. The CDR3 spans 16 residues. CDR1 is SGHTA, CDR2 FQGNSA, per germline. The J segment lost 7 bases and the V segment lost 5 bases, leaving 10 bases of the junction unmatched.

This clonotype showed up just a few times. J is TRBJ2-1 and V is TRBV10-1; D remains ambiguous. Germline-derived CDR1 and CDR2 are WNHNN and SYGVQD (reference sequence). This CDR3 contains 13 residues. With 6 bases removed from V and 6 bases from J, the gap between germline ends came to 12 bases. The CDR3, as DNA: TGCGCCAGCAGCCCCGGACCTATCAATGAGCAGTTCTTC. Translating it yields CASSPGPINEQFF.

This chain links TRBV12-3 or TRBV12-4 with TRBJ2-2; 7 bases align to TRBD2. J was trimmed by 7 bases and V by 3 bases; bases with no gene match: 8. The CDR3 totals 15 residues. The CDR3 DNA reads as TGTGCCAGCAGTTTCGGCGCGGGAGCAGTCGGGGAGCTGTTTTTT. Translated: CASSFGAGAVGELFF.

This clonotype has just a few counts. This chain uses TRBV11-3 with TRBJ2-5, with a tentative D call TRBD2 (6 bases). This CDR3 comprises 14 residues. The germline CDR1 and CDR2 sequences are SGHNT and YENEEA. The V and J ends lost 5 bases and 4 bases respectively, with 14 bases between them. In nucleotides, the CDR3 is TGTGCCAGCAGCGGCCGTGCCGGGGGAGAGACCCAGTACTTC. Its translation: CASSGRAGGETQYF. The variable domain in full, completed from reference TRBV11-3 and TRBJ2-5, reads EAGVVQSPRYKIIEKKQPVAFWCNPISGHNTLYWYLQNLGQGPELLIRYENEEAVDDSQLPKDRFSAERLKGVDSTLKIQPAELGDSAVYLCASSGRAGGETQYFGPGTRLLVL.

The J gene is TRBJ1-1, the V gene TRBV19; TRBD1 matches at 8 bases. This CDR3 comprises 16 residues. Germline-derived CDR1 and CDR2 are LNHDA and SQIVND (reference sequence). V gave up 5 bases and J gave up 0 bases; unmatched junction bases: 8. The CDR3 bases are TGTGCCAGTAGTCCACTGGGACAGGACATGAACACTGAAGCTTTCTTT. This gives the protein CASSPLGQDMNTEAFF.

This chain connects TRBV6-1 to TRBJ1-2, with D possibly matching TRBD1 (5 bases). Trimming cost V 7 bases and J 3 bases, with 12 bases left between them. Germline CDR1 is MNHNS and CDR2 is SASEGT. The CDR3 is made up of 13 amino acids. The CDR3 DNA reads TGTGCCAGCAACCCGTCGGGGGACTATGGCTACACCTTC. Its translation is CASNPSGDYGYTF.